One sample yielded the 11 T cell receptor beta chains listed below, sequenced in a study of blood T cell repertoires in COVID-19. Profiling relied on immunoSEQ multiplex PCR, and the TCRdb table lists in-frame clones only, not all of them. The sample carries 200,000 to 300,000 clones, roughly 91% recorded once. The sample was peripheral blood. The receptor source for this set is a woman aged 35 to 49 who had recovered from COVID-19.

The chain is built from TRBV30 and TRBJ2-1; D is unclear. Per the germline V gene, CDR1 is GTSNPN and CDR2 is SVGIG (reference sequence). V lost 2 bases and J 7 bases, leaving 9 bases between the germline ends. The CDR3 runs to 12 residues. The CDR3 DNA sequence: TGTGCCTGGAGTTATTCGGAGAATGAGCAGTTCTTC. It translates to CAWSYSENEQFF.

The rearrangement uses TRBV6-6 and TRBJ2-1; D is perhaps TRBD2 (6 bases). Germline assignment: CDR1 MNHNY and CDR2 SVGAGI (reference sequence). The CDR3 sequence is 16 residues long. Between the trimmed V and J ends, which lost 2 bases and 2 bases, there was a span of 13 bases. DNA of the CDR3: TGTGCCAGCAGTTACGGCCGTTTAGCGGCCTACAATGAGCAGTTCTTC. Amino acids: CASSYGRLAAYNEQFF.

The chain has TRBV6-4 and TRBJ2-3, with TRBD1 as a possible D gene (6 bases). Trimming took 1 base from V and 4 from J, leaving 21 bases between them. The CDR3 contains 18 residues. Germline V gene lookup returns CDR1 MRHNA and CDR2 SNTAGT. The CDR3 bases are TGTGCCAGCAGTGACTACGCTGGGGGCAATGGCCACCCAGATACGCAGTATTTT. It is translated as CASSDYAGGNGHPDTQYF.

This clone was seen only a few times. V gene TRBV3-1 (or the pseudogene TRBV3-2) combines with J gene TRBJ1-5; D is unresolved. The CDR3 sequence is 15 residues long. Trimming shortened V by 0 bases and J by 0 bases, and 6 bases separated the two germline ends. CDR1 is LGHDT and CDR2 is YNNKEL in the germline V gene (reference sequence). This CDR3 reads CASSQDYSSNQPQHF. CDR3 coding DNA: TGTGCCAGCAGCCAAGATTACAGTAGCAATCAGCCCCAGCATTTT.

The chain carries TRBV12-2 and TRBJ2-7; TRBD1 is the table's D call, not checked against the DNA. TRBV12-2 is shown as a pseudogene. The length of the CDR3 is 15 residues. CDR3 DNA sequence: TGTGCAAGTCGCCTCGCGGACAGGGGGTCATACGAGCAGTACTTC. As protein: CASRLADRGSYEQYF.

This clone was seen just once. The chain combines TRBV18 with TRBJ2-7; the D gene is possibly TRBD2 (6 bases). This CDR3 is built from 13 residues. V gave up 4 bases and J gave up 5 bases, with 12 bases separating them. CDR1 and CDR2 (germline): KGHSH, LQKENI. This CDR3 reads CASSRDSQDEQYV. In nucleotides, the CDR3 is TGTGCCAGCTCACGGGACTCGCAAGACGAGCAGTACGTC.

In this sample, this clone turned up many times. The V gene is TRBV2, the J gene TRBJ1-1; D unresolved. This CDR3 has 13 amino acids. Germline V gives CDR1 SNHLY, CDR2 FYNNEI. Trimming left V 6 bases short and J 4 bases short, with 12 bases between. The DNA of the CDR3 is TGTGCCAGCAGGGGGAACGGAGGCACTGAAGCTTTCTTT. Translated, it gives CASRGNGGTEAFF.

CDR3 DNA sequence: TGTGCCAGCAGCCAAGGACAACCCACCGGGGAGCTGTTTTTT. Its translation is CASSQGQPTGELFF. The chain joins TRBV3-1 (or the pseudogene TRBV3-2) to TRBJ2-2; D ambiguous. This CDR3 has 14 residues. V was pared by 1 base and J by 4 bases, with 7 bases between. Germline values: CDR1 LGHDT, CDR2 YNNKEL (reference sequence).

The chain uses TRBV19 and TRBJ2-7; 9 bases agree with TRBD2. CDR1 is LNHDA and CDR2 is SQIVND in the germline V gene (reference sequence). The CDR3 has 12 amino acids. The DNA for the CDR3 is TGTGTGGAGGGCGGGAGGGCGGACGAGCAGTACGTC. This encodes CVEGGRADEQYV.

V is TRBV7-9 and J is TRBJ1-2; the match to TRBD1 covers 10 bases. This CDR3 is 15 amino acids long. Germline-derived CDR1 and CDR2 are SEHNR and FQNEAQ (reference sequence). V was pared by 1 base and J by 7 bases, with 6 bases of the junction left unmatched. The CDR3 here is CASSLEGTGASGYTF. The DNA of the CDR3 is TGTGCCAGCAGCTTAGAGGGGACAGGGGCAAGTGGCTACACCTTC.

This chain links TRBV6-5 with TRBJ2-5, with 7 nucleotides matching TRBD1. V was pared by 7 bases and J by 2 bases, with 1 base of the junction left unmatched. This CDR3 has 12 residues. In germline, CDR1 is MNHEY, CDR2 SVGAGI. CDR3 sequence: CASKGQQETQYF. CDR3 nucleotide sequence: TGTGCCAGCAAGGGACAGCAAGAGACCCAGTACTTC.